This T cell receptor (beta chain) comes out of a study of shared clonotypes between healthy human individuals (dated by TCRdb to about 2020). General notes on the study: Two women and three men aged 18 to 49 years were included in the cohort. The study deeply sequenced blood TCR repertoires of about 5 healthy adults to estimate repertoire size and the extent of clonotype sharing between individuals. Libraries were prepared and TCR repertoires were sequenced by different laboratories using diverse techniques, in order to increase sequencing depth and limit assay-specific biases. Leukapheresis yielded between about 0.85 and 9.5 billion PBMCs per donor. For each donor, three plates each were used for CD4 naive and CD4 memory, two plates were used for CD8 naive, and one plate was used for CD8 memory. What the work shows at the level of the full study, not this receptor alone: Even with the large sequencing depth, rarefaction of the sorted-subset datasets indicated that sequencing was incomplete. Compared with non-shared clonotypes, clonotypes shared by all four sorted-subset donors had higher generation probabilities. When a few donors were compared, the shared fraction of clonotypes was about 5.4% for naive CD4, 3.5% to 4% for naive CD8, 2% to 2.5% for memory CD4, and around 0.4% for memory CD8. Naive subsets generally had larger estimated clonotype richness than memory subsets. Because the study included a small number of donors, the genetic and exposure-history diversity represented was limited. Based on pairwise subsampling, the degree of clonotype sharing among donors was expected to be affected by sequencing depth. Sampling was restricted to blood, and TCR repertoires in tissues likely differ from the TCR repertoires found in blood.

A remark on this clone: Which antigen it targets is not known. No much larger clonotype is one base removed from it; base qualities were not supplied.

CD8 naive samples were CD45RO-negative cells positively selected for CCR7, giving a CD45RA+CCR7+ population that excluded TemRA cells. Healthy HIV-negative adults with no recently reported acute infections or vaccinations were included as donors. All donors were Caucasian adults living in Nashville, Tennessee, USA. After blood collection by leukapheresis, PBMCs were isolated using Ficoll-Histopaque density gradient centrifugation and then cryopreserved in the vapor phase of liquid nitrogen. Analytical flow cytometry was used to check the purity and quantity of each magnetically sorted T cell population. Genomic DNA was isolated from every sorted fraction and measured by UV absorbance on a Nanodrop 2000c. Using the deep immunoSEQ assay, TCR CDR3 regions were amplified from genomic DNA by multiplex PCR. Genomic DNA extracted from each cell subset was distributed evenly over all wells of several immunoSEQ 96-well plates, and each plate served as one replicate. For sorted subsets, each replicate PCR was loaded with 200 ng genomic DNA, equivalent to 32,000 or so T cell genomes. The purified libraries were quantified using a Qubit 3.0 fluorometer, sized with a Bioanalyzer 2100, and then quantified again using the KAPA Library Quantification kit. Every immunoSEQ 96-well plate was sequenced on a separate single-read 150-cycle Illumina NextSeq 550 flow cell. The published analysis was carried out like this. The immunoSEQ output contained only junctional sequences without quality scores, so filtering could not match that applied to full-length reads. To assign V/J genes and CDR3, sequences were annotated against IMGT germline references using PyIR, a Python wrapper for IgBLAST v1.9. Reads were removed for weak V/J assignments (E-value above 1e-6), missing CDR3, stop codons, out-of-frame junctions, or ambiguous translated residues. A V3J clonotype was defined by an identical inferred V gene, J gene, and CDR3 amino acid sequence. To compute the percentage overlap between repertoires, the number of shared unique clonotypes was divided by the size of the smaller repertoire. Three approaches were used to assess repertoire richness: RTK rarefaction, the Chao1 estimator, and Recon v2.1 estimates of unobserved clonotypes. Generation probabilities were computed with OLGA for all TCRbeta clonotypes obtained by the gDNA method from a few donors. What TCRdb holds here is the immuneACCESS table cut down to in-frame rearrangements. Part of the clones is not present; checked against another copy, under half of the missing clones reflect an unresolved V gene, and the others are unexplained. That table is the source of V, J and clone size, and D and trimming were worked out from the DNA. Present in this sample are approximately 650,000 clones, less than 97% of which were seen just once. The ten most abundant clones make up 0.11% of the sample.

Based on the germline V gene, the CDR1 and CDR2 sequences are SGHRS and YFSETQ. The junction shows trimming of 0 bases on V and 7 bases on J, and the gene matches do not reach 7 bases of it. Inclusive of the bounding cysteine and phenylalanine, the CDR3 is 15 residues long. Just CDR3 DNA is preserved here, 45 bases in frame from base 1. Sequencing input: naive CD8+ T cells sorted from blood. This specimen's cell subset or site label, per the study, means: CD45RA+CCR7+. The origin of this receptor is a woman aged 25 to 45 in good health. This sequence uses TRBV5-1 and TRBJ2-7; 10 junctional bases match TRBD2. DNA sequence: TGCGCCAGCAGCTTGGAGCTAGCGGGAGTAGGTGAGCAGTACTTC. Its translation is CASSLELAGVGEQYF.